This T cell receptor beta chain stems from a study of shared clonotypes between healthy human individuals. Study-wide background: The study enrolled two women and a few men aged 18 to 49. General study findings and limits: Clonotypes shared by all four donors outscored non-shared clonotypes in generation probability. Investigators expected sequencing depth to affect clonotype sharing among donors.

CDR3 length: 14 amino acids. CDR1 is SGHTS, CDR2 YDEGEE, per germline. The V gene lost 5 bases and the J gene lost 4 bases, with 15 bases spanning the gap. Concerning this clone: As yet, its antigen is unknown.

Produced via immunoSEQ multiplex PCR; TCRdb's table is partial and in-frame only. The sample carries under 300,000 clones, 60% to 80% recorded once. The chain combines TRBV5-8 with TRBJ1-1; D possibly corresponds to TRBD1 (6 bases). The receptor's source is a man aged 25-45 years in good health. The sample consisted of memory CD4+ T cells sorted from blood. Subset: CD45RA-negative fraction. The CDR3 sequence: CASSPDRGFTEAFF. The CDR3 DNA is TGTGCCAGCAGTCCGGACAGAGGGTTCACTGAAGCTTTCTTT. Full variable domain (remainder filled in from reference TRBV5-8 and TRBJ1-1): EAGVTQSPTHLIKTRGQQATLRCSPISGHTSVYWYQQALGLGLQFLLWYDEGEERNRGNFPPRFSGRQFPNYSSELNVNALELEDSALYLCASSPDRGFTEAFFGQGTRLTVV.